The present entry profiles one T cell receptor beta chain with its context. The antigen this receptor binds is unknown. No much larger clonotype is one base removed from it; base qualities were not supplied. This specimen belongs to a study of blood T cell repertoires in COVID-19 (dated by TCRdb to the early 2020s). Looking at the study overall: Samples from collaborators originated in the United States, Italy and Spain and spanned both the acute and convalescent phases of COVID-19. The material from the prospective study consisted of cDNA or gDNA derived from T cells, B-cell-depleted T cells, or PBMCs. Deeply sampled blood TCRbeta repertoires from subjects exposed to, actively infected with, or recovered from COVID-19 were included in the dataset. The repertoires were made available in a free public database intended to serve as a resource for research on the immune response to SARS-CoV-2. Samples were obtained from the ongoing ImmuneRACE study (first 160 participants) and from 950 to 1,500 subjects provided by 6 global collaborators. Sample metadata almost always included a de-identified subject ID, COVID-19 status, age in years and sex. Where available, HLA class I and class II types were obtained from metadata supplied by the sample provider rather than from assay-based typing.

At the junction V is shortened by 0 bases and J by 1 base, with 4 bases in between. The germline V gene specifies SGHDT as CDR1 and YYEEEE as CDR2. Reading from cysteine to phenylalanine, the CDR3 counts 13 amino acids. Only the CDR3 region is kept as DNA, spanning 39 bases read in frame from base 1. What the work shows at the level of the full study, not this receptor alone: The quantity of clinical and demographic metadata differed by source and by participant and was supplied without curation.

Whole blood was collected in K2EDTA tubes by collaborating institutions according to the institutions' own protocols. For TCRbeta analysis, collaborators shipped samples as frozen whole blood, isolated PBMCs, or DNA extracted from either of those sample types. TCRbeta CDR3 regions were amplified from genomic DNA using the immunoSEQ Assay, a bias-controlled multiplex PCR. The authors processed their data as follows. The number of nucleated cells in each sample was estimated from the amplification of reference gene primers within the assay. To quantify the absolute abundance of each unique TCRbeta CDR3 rearrangement, sequence reads were collapsed and filtered. For each sample, productive Simpson clonality was calculated by taking the square root of Simpson's diversity index across productive rearrangements. Held by TCRdb, this immuneACCESS table contains in-frame sequences only and omits some clones. Under half of the omission traces to an unresolved V gene where checked; the cause of the rest is unknown. That table supplies the V and J calls and clone size; D and trimming were determined from the DNA. This sample has 200,000 to 250,000 clones in its table, and roughly four fifths of those were observed once. The ten largest clones represent under 2% of the sample.

The specimen was peripheral blood. This receptor was taken from a woman of 80 years or more with acute or convalescent COVID-19. The chain uses TRBV5-6 and TRBJ1-1, with the D segment identity uncertain. CDR3 loop: CASSLVRNTEAFF. At the DNA level, the sequence is TGTGCCAGCAGCTTGGTCAGGAACACTGAAGCTTTCTTT. When the CDR3 is completed using the reference TRBV5-6 and TRBJ1-1 genes on either side, the full variable domain is DAGVTQSPTHLIKTRGQQVTLRCSPKSGHDTVSWYQQALGQGPQFIFQYYEEEERQRGNFPDRFSGHQFPNYSSELNVNALLLGDSALYLCASSLVRNTEAFFGQGTRLTVV.